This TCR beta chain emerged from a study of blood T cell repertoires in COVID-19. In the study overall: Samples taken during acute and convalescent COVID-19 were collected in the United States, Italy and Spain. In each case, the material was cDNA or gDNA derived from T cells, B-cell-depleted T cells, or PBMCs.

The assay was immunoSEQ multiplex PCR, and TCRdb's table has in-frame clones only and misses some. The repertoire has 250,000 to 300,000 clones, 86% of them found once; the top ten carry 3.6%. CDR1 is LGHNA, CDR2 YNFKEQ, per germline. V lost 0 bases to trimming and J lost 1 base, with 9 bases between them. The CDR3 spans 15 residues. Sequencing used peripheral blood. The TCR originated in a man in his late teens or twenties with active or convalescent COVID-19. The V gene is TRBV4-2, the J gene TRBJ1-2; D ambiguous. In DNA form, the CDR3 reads TGTGCCAGCAGCCAAGAAACGCGGGATAACTATGGCTACACCTTC. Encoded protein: CASSQETRDNYGYTF.